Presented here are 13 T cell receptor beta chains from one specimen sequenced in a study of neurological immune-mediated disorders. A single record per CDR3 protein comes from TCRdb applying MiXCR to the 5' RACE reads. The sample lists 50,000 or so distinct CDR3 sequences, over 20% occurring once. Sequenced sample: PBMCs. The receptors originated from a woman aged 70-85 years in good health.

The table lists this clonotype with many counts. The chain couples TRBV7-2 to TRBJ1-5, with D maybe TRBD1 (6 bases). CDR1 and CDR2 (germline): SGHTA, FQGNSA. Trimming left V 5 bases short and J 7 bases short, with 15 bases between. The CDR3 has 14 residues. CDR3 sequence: CASSLLGGAQPQHF. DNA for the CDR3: TGTGCCAGCAGCCTACTTGGGGGGGCGCAGCCCCAGCATTTT.

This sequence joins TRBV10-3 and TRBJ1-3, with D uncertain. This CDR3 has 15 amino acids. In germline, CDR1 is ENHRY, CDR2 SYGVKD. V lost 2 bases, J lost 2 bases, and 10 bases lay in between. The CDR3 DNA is TGTGCCATCAGTGAGGGAAAGGAAGCTGGAAACACCATATATTTT. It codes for CAISEGKEAGNTIYF.

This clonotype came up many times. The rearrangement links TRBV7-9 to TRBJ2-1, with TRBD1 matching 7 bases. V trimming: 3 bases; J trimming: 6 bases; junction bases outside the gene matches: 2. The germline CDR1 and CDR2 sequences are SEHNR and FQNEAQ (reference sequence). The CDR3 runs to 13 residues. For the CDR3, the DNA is TGTGCCAGCAGCTTTGGACAGGTCAATGAGCAGTTCTTC. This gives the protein CASSFGQVNEQFF.

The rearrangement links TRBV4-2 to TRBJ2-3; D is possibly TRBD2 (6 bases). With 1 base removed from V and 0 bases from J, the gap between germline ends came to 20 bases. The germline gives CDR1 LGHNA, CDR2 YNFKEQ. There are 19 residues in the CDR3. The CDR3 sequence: CASSQALGSGAGSTDTQYF. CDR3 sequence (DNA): TGTGCCAGCAGCCAAGCCCTCGGGAGTGGGGCGGGGAGCACAGATACGCAGTATTTT.

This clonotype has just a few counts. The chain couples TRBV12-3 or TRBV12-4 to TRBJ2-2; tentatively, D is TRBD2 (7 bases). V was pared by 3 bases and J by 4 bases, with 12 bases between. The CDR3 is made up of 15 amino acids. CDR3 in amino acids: CASSLGGGPTGELFF. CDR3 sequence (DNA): TGTGCCAGCAGTTTGGGGGGGGGGCCCACCGGGGAGCTGTTTTTT.

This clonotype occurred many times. Here the CDR3 reads CSAWDRIGQPQHF. The CDR3 DNA sequence: TGCAGTGCTTGGGACAGGATAGGTCAGCCCCAGCATTTT. This chain connects TRBV20-1 to TRBJ1-5, with TRBD1 matching over 8 bases. Unmatched junction bases numbered 6, after V lost 5 bases and J lost 6 bases. Germline lookup yields CDR1 DFQATT and CDR2 SNEGSKA (reference sequence). The CDR3 spans 13 residues.

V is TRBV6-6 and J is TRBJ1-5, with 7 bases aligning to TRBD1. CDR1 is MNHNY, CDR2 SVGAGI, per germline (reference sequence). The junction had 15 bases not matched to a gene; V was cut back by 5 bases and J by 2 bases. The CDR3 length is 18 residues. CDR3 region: CASSTGSGGTGGNQPQHF. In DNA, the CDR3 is TGTGCCAGCAGTACGGGGTCAGGGGGAACTGGGGGCAATCAGCCCCAGCATTTT.

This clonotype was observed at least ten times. CDR3 protein: CASSPNGASTDTQYF. In nucleotides, the CDR3 is TGCGCCAGCAGCCCAAACGGGGCTAGCACAGATACGCAGTATTTT. The genes are TRBV5-1 and TRBJ2-3; D is tentatively TRBD1 or TRBD2 (5 bases each). The CDR3 totals 15 residues. Trimming left V 4 bases short and J 0 bases short, with 12 bases between. Germline-derived CDR1 and CDR2 are SGHRS and YFSETQ.

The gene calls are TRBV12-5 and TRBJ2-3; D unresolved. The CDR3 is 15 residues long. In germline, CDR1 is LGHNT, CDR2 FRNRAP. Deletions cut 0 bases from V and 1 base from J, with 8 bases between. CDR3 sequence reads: CASGLVRVGTDTQYF. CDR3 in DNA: TGTGCTAGTGGTTTGGTTCGGGTGGGCACAGATACGCAGTATTTT. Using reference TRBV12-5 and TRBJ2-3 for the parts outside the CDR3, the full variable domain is DARVTQTPRHKVTEMGQEVTMRCQPILGHNTVFWYRQTMMQGLELLAYFRNRAPLDDSGMPKDRFSAEMPDATLATLKIQPSEPRDSAVYFCASGLVRVGTDTQYFGPGTRLTVL.

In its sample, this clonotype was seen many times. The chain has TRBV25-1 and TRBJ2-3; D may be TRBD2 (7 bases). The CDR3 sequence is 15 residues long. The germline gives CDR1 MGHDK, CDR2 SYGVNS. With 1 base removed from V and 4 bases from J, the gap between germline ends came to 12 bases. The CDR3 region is CASSEWEGGSDTQYF. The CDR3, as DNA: TGTGCCAGCAGTGAATGGGAGGGGGGCTCAGATACGCAGTATTTT.

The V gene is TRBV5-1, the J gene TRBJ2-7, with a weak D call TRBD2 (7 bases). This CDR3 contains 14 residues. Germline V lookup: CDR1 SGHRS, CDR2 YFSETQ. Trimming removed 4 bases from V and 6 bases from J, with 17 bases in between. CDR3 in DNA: TGCGCCAGCAGCGGGGGGGCCCCACGTGGCGAGCAGTACTTC. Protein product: CASSGGAPRGEQYF.

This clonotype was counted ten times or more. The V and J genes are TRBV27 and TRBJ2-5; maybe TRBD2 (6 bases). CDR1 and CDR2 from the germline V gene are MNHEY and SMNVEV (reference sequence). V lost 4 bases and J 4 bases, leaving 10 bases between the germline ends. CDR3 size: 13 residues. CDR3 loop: CASSSGTRETQYF. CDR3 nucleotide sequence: TGTGCCAGCAGTTCCGGGACTCGAGAGACCCAGTACTTC.

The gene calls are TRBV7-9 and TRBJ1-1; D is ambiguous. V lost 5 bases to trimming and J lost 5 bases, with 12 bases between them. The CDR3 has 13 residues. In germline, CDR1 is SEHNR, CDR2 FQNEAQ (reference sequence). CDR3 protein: CASSRMTSTEAFF. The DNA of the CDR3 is TGTGCCAGCAGCCGGATGACCTCTACTGAAGCTTTCTTT. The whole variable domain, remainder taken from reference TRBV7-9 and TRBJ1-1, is DTGVSQNPRHKITKRGQNVTFRCDPISEHNRLYWYRQTLGQGPEFLTYFQNEAQLEKSRLLSDRFSAERPKGSFSTLEIQRTEQGDSAMYLCASSRMTSTEAFFGQGTRLTVV.